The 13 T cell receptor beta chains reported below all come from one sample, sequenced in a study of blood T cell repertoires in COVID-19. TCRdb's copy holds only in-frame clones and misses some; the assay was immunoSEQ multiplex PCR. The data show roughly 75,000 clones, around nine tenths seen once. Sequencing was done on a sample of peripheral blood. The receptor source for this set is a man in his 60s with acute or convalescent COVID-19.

The CDR3 is CASSEVPGGSTKNIQYF. The CDR3 DNA reads as TGTGCCAGCAGTGAAGTCCCAGGGGGCTCAACCAAAAACATTCAGTACTTC. The V gene is TRBV6-1, the J gene TRBJ2-4; the match to TRBD1 covers 8 bases. J gave up 2 bases and V 1 base, and 7 bases lay outside the gene matches. The CDR3 loop spans 17 amino acids. Per the germline V gene, CDR1 is MNHNS and CDR2 is SASEGT.

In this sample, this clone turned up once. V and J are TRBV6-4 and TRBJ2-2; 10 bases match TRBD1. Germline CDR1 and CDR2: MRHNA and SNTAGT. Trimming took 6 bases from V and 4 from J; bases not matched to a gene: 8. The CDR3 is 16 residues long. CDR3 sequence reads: CASSPGTGVGTGELFF. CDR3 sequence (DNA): TGTGCCAGCAGCCCCGGGACAGGGGTGGGCACCGGGGAGCTGTTTTTT.

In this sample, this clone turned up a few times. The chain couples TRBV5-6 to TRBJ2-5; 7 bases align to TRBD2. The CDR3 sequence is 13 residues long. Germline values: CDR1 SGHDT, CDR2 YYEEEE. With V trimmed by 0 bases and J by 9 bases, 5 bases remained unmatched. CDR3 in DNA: TGTGCCAGCAGCTTGGGACTCGCGGGGGCCCAGTACTTC. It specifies CASSLGLAGAQYF.

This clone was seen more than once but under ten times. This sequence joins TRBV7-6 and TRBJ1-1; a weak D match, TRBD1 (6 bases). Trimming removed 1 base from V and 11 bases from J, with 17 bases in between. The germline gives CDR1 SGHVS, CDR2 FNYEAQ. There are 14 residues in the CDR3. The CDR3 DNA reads TGTGCCAGCAGCTTAGGGACAGACCCCTCCCGGGCTTTCTTT. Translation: CASSLGTDPSRAFF.

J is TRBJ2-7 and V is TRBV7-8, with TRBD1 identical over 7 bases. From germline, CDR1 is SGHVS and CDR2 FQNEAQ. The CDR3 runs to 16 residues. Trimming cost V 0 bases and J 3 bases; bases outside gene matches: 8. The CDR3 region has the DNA TGTGCCAGCAGCTTAGCAAGGACAGGAATTGGCTACGAGCAGTACTTC. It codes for CASSLARTGIGYEQYF.

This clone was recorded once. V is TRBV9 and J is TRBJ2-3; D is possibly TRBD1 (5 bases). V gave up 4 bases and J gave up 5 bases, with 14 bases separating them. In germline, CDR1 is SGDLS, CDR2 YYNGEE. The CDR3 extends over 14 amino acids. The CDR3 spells CASSLMDNRDTQYF. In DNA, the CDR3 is TGTGCCAGCAGCCTAATGGACAATCGAGATACGCAGTATTTT.

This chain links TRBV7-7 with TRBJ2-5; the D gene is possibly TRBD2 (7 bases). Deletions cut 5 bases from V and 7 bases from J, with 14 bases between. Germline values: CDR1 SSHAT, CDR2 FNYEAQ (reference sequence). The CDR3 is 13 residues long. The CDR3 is CASSKTGGGTQYF. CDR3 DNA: TGTGCCAGCAGCAAGACAGGCGGGGGGACCCAGTACTTC.

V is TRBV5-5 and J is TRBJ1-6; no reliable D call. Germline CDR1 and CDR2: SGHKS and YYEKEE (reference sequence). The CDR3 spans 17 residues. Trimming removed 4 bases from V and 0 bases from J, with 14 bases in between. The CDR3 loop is CASSLIPGSSYNSPLHF. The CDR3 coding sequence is TGTGCCAGCAGCCTGATTCCGGGGAGCTCCTATAATTCACCCCTCCACTTT.

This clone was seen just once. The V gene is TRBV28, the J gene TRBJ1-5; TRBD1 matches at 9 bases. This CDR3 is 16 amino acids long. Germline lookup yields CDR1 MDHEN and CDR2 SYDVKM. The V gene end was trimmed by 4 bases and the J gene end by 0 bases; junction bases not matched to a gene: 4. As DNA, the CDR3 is TGTGCCAGCAGTTCCCGGACAGGGGATAGCAATCAGCCCCAGCATTTT. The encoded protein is CASSSRTGDSNQPQHF.

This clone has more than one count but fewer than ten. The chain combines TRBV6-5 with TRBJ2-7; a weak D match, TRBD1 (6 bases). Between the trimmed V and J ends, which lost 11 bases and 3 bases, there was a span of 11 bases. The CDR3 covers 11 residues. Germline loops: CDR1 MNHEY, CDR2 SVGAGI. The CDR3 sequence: CALMTGYEQYF. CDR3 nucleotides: TGTGCCCTAATGACAGGCTACGAGCAGTACTTC.

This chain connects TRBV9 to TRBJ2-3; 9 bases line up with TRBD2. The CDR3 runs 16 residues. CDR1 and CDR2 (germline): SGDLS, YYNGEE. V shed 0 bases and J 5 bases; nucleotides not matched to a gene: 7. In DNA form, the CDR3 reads TGTGCCAGCAGCGTAGGGGCGGGAGGGCCGGTAGATACGCAGTATTTT. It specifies CASSVGAGGPVDTQYF.

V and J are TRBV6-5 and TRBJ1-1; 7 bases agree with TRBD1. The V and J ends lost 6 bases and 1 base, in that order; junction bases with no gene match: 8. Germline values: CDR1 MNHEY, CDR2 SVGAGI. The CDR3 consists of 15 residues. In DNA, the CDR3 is TGTGCCAGCAGCCTAGAGGGACAGAAGAACACTGAAGCTTTCTTT. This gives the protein CASSLEGQKNTEAFF.

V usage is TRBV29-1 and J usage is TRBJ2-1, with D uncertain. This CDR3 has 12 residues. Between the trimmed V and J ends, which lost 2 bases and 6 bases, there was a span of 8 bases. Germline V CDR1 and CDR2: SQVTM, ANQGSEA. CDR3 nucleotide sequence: TGCAGCGTTGAACCTACCGTCAATGAGCAGTTCTTC. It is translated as CSVEPTVNEQFF.